The text below deals with one T cell receptor beta chain. Its cognate antigen is unknown. The data derive from a study of identical twins. TCRdb redid the calling of the 5' RACE reads with MiXCR, one entry per CDR3 protein. The table lists a few hundred thousand distinct CDR3 sequences, over 5.5% of them singletons. Findings of the study overall: Without tracking the same donors, conclusions rested on cross-sectional statistical analysis. Reduced insertions were recorded for abundant cord blood beta clonotypes, with no such pattern in memory repertoires.

Germline V gene lookup returns CDR1 SGHVS and CDR2 FNYEAQ. Deletions cut 1 base from V and 8 bases from J, with 14 bases between. CDR3 length: 14 amino acids. Another study also made use of these data, one on T cells expressing NK-cell markers. That report notes: Sorted T-cell subsets CD3+CD56+NKG2C+, CD3+CD56+NKG2C- and CD3+CD56-NKG2C+ were TCR beta-sequenced.

V usage is TRBV7-6 and J usage is TRBJ1-1; no firm D call. This TCR derives from a woman younger than 30 in good health. Sequenced input: CD8+ T cells sorted from blood. The CDR3 is CASSLGGQGREAFF. In nucleotides, the CDR3 is TGTGCCAGCAGCTTAGGGGGTCAAGGTAGGGAAGCTTTCTTT.